These 15 T cell receptor beta chains originate from one sample sequenced in a study of cytomegalovirus exposure and HLA in healthy donors. Sequencing used immunoSEQ multiplex PCR; TCRdb keeps in-frame clones, though not all of them. The table shows 56,000 or so clones, with around 90% occurring only once. The sequenced sample was PBMCs. The receptors stem from a man between 18 and 29 years old in good health and CMV-seronegative.

The rearrangement joins TRBV10-2 to TRBJ2-7, with 13 positions matching TRBD2. The CDR3 is made up of 17 amino acids. From germline, CDR1 is WSHSY and CDR2 SAAADI. The trim removed 7 bases at V and 0 bases at J, leaving 9 bases unmatched. This CDR3 reads CASKAPTSGRTSYEQYF. CDR3 in DNA: TGCGCCAGCAAGGCACCGACTAGCGGGAGGACCTCCTACGAGCAGTACTTC.

This rearrangement joins TRBV5-6 to TRBJ2-7; 9 bases map to TRBD1. This CDR3 region has 16 residues. Germline-derived CDR1 and CDR2 are SGHDT and YYEEEE. Trimming took 4 bases from V and 4 from J; bases not matched to a gene: 12. The CDR3 DNA reads TGTGCCAGCAGCCTATTACCGGGACAGGGACAGTACGAGCAGTACTTC. Translated: CASSLLPGQGQYEQYF.

The chain couples TRBV6-4 to TRBJ2-3; the match to TRBD2 covers 8 bases. V lost 5 bases, J lost 8 bases, and 6 bases stayed unmatched. CDR3 length: 13 residues. CDR1 is MRHNA and CDR2 is SNTAGT in the germline V gene. CDR3 protein: CASSTTSEGTQYF. CDR3 nucleotide sequence: TGTGCCAGCAGTACGACTAGCGAGGGTACGCAGTATTTT.

This chain joins TRBV19 and TRBJ2-4; no reliable D call. The CDR3 is 13 residues long. Per germline, CDR1 LNHDA and CDR2 SQIVND (reference sequence). The V end was cut by 6 bases, the J end by 6 bases, with 12 bases between. The CDR3 DNA sequence: TGTGCCAGTAGAACTCATTCACTAAACATTCAGTACTTC. This encodes CASRTHSLNIQYF. The full variable domain, rest sourced from reference TRBV19 and TRBJ2-4, is DGGITQSPKYLFRKEGQNVTLSCEQNLNHDAMYWYRQDPGQGLRLIYYSQIVNDFQKGDIAEGYSVSREKKESFPLTVTSAQKNPTAFYLCASRTHSLNIQYFGAGTRLSVL.

V and J are TRBV11-3 and TRBJ2-1; D gene unclear. From germline, CDR1 is SGHNT and CDR2 YENEEA. V was shortened by 1 base and J by 7 bases, with 5 bases between the two germline ends. This CDR3 contains 12 residues. CDR3 in DNA: TGTGCCAGCAGCTTAGTGAGGAATGAGCAGTTCTTC. Translation: CASSLVRNEQFF.

This chain links TRBV6-6 with TRBJ1-2, with D unclear. Germline lookup yields CDR1 MNHNY and CDR2 SVGAGI (reference sequence). This CDR3 has 11 residues. V dropped 7 bases and J dropped 5 bases, with 8 bases sitting between them. The CDR3 here is CASNTNYGYTF. The CDR3 bases are TGTGCCAGCAACACAAATTATGGCTACACCTTC.

The chain couples TRBV19 to TRBJ2-1, with TRBD1 identical over 9 bases. Losses at the gene ends were 1 base for V and 5 bases for J; bases not matched to a gene: 3. Germline CDR1 and CDR2: LNHDA and SQIVND (reference sequence). This CDR3 is built from 15 residues. The CDR3 region has the DNA TGTGCCAGTAGTATAGTGTGGACAGGGGACAATGAGCAGTTCTTC. It specifies CASSIVWTGDNEQFF.

V usage is TRBV7-3 and J usage is TRBJ1-2, with 7 bases matching TRBD1. Germline V CDR1 and CDR2: SGHTA, FQGTGA. This CDR3 region has 14 residues. V was clipped by 4 bases and J by 6 bases; unmatched bases: 8. The CDR3 region is CASSSRTGTDGYTF. The CDR3 bases are TGTGCCAGCAGCTCACGGACCGGGACAGATGGCTACACCTTC.

This chain joins TRBV7-2 and TRBJ2-1, with 12 bases aligning to TRBD2. The CDR3 runs to 17 residues. V was clipped by 1 base and J by 1 base; unmatched bases: 2. Germline CDR1 SGHTA, CDR2 FQGNSA. The CDR3 sequence: CASSLGGTSGSYNEQFF. The CDR3 nucleotides read TGTGCCAGCAGCTTAGGGGGGACTAGCGGGTCCTACAATGAGCAGTTCTTC.

The chain uses TRBV7-9 and TRBJ2-7; 12 nucleotides align to TRBD2. CDR1 SEHNR and CDR2 FQNEAQ come from the germline V gene (reference sequence). Trimming at V came to 4 bases and at J to 4 bases, leaving 14 bases not matched to a gene. The CDR3 has 18 residues. CDR3 residues: CASSSGDRLAGDIYEQYF. In DNA, the CDR3 is TGTGCCAGCAGCTCCGGGGACAGACTAGCGGGAGACATATACGAGCAGTACTTC. Drawing the rest from reference TRBV7-9 and TRBJ2-7, the complete variable domain is DTGVSQNPRHKITKRGQNVTFRCDPISEHNRLYWYRQTLGQGPEFLTYFQNEAQLEKSRLLSDRFSAERPKGSFSTLEIQRTEQGDSAMYLCASSSGDRLAGDIYEQYFGPGTRLTVT.

The rearrangement joins TRBV5-1 to TRBJ2-7, with 15 bases that match TRBD2. V lost 0 bases to trimming and J lost 1 base; unmatched junction nucleotides: 8. The germline CDR1 and CDR2 sequences are SGHRS and YFSETQ. This CDR3 has 19 residues. CDR3 bases: TGCGCCAGCAGCTTGGCCGGGACTAGCGGGAGGAGGTGGTCCTACGAGCAGTACTTC. Amino acid sequence: CASSLAGTSGRRWSYEQYF.

The V gene is TRBV9, the J gene TRBJ2-3; 7 nucleotides line up with TRBD2. The CDR3 extends over 17 amino acids. V gave up 4 bases and J gave up 6 bases; unmatched junction bases: 17. In germline, CDR1 is SGDLS, CDR2 YYNGEE. The CDR3 sequence is CASSPTGRREKADTQYF. CDR3 DNA: TGTGCCAGCAGCCCCACGGGACGGCGGGAGAAGGCCGATACGCAGTATTTT.

The V call is TRBV5-1, the J call TRBJ2-1; 9 positions agree with TRBD2. Losses at the gene ends were 3 bases for V and 5 bases for J; bases not matched to a gene: 15. Germline V gene lookup returns CDR1 SGHRS and CDR2 YFSETQ. This CDR3 contains 18 residues. CDR3 protein: CASSSYILGTSRHNEQFF. CDR3 DNA: TGCGCCAGCAGCTCCTACATCCTCGGGACTAGCAGACACAATGAGCAGTTCTTC.

The rearrangement links TRBV5-4 to TRBJ2-3, with 7 bases matching TRBD2. The CDR3 extends over 14 amino acids. Germline loops: CDR1 SGHNT, CDR2 YYREEE (reference sequence). V shed 5 bases, J shed 0 bases, and the junction held 3 bases outside the gene matches. This chain's CDR3 is CASRSSGSTDTQYF. DNA for the CDR3: TGTGCCAGCAGGTCTAGCGGTAGCACAGATACGCAGTATTTT.

The chain has TRBV15 and TRBJ1-5; D is possibly TRBD1 (5 bases). The germline gives CDR1 LNHNV, CDR2 YYDKDF (reference sequence). The CDR3 is made up of 16 amino acids. The V end lost 7 bases, the J end lost 5 bases, and 21 bases lay between the germline ends. CDR3 nucleotide sequence: TGTGCCACCACGATCCTTGGGGGAGGGTCTTATCAGCCCCAGCATTTT. It codes for CATTILGGGSYQPQHF. Combining the CDR3 with reference TRBV15 and TRBJ1-5 gives the whole variable domain DAMVIQNPRYQVTQFGKPVTLSCSQTLNHNVMYWYQQKSSQAPKLLFHYYDKDFNNEADTPDNFQSRRPNTSFCFLDIRSPGLGDTAMYLCATTILGGGSYQPQHFGDGTRLSIL.